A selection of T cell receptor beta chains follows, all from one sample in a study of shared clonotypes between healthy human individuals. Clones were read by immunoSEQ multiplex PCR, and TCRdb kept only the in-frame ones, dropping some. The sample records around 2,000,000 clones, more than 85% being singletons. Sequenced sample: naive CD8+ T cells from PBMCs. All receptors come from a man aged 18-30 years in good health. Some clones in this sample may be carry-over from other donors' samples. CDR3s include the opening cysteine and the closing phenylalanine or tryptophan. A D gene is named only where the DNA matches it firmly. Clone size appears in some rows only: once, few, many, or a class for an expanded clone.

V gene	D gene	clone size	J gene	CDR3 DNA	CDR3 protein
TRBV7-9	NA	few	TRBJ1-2	TGTGCCAGCAGCTTAGGAACTTACAGCCAAGGGGATTATGGCTACACCTTC	CASSLGTYSQGDYGYTF
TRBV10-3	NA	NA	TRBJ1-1	TGTGCCATCACAACGGGTGGGACTGAAGCTTTCTTT	CAITTGGTEAFF
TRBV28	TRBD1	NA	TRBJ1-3	TGTGCCAGCAACTGGGACAGGGGAACCAGCTCTGGAAACACCATATATTTT	CASNWDRGTSSGNTIYF
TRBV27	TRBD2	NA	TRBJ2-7	TGTGCCAGCAGTTTTGGGGCGGGAGTCGCCTACGAGCAGTACTTC	CASSFGAGVAYEQYF
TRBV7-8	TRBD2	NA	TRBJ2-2	TGTGCCAGCAGCCTTAGCGGGAGAGGCACCGGGGAGCTGTTTTTT	CASSLSGRGTGELFF
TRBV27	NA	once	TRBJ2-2	NA	CASMAFGAGELFF
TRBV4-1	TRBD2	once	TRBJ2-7	TGCGCCAGCGCTCCGACTAGCGGGGGTCTCTACGAGCAGTACTTC	CASAPTSGGLYEQYF
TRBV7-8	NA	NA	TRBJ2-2	TGTGCCAGCAGCTTTCGACTCAACACCGGGGAGCTGTTTTTT	CASSFRLNTGELFF
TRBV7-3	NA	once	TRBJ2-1	TGTGCCAGCAGCTTAACCCGGACCCAGAGCTCCTACAATGAGCAGTTCTTC	CASSLTRTQSSYNEQFF
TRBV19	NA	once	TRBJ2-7	TGTGCCAGTAGTATCCAGGGGAGCGAGCAGTACTTC	CASSIQGSEQYF
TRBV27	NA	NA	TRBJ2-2	TGTGCCAGCAGTCCCCTCTTAACCGGGGAGCTGTTTTTT	CASSPLLTGELFF
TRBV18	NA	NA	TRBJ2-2	TGTGCCAGCTCAGCCACCGGGGAGCTGTTTTTT	CASSATGELFF
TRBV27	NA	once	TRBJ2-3	TGTGCCAGCAGTTTAGCTAGCACAGATACGCAGTATTTT	CASSLASTDTQYF
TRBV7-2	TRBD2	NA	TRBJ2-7	TGTGCCAGCAGCACAAACCTAGCGGGAGGACCCCACTCGAGGGAGCAGTACTTC	CASSTNLAGGPHSREQYF
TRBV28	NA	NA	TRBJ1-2	TGTGCCAGCAGTTTTTCCCTTAACTATGGCTACACCTTC	CASSFSLNYGYTF